This T cell receptor (beta chain) was sequenced in a study of radiation and T cells in renal cell carcinoma. Study-wide points: In blood, top tumor clones expanded by 2 weeks, shrinking by 4.

This clone was counted once. Its antigen remains unidentified. Repertoires were generated with immunoSEQ multiplex PCR, while TCRdb's copy carries only in-frame clones and drops some. The sample lists about 150,000 clones; around 90% were seen once. This CDR3 has 14 residues. Per the germline V gene, CDR1 is SGHTA and CDR2 is FQGNSA. V lost 5 bases and J lost 4, with 12 bases in between. Time point meaning: blood 2 weeks post-SBRT. Treatment noted: 15 Gy SBRT to primary tumor, nephrectomy 4 weeks later. V is TRBV7-2 and J is TRBJ2-1, with D possibly being TRBD2 (5 bases). This receptor was taken from a woman aged 50 to 60 with renal cell carcinoma. The sample was blood, taken from a patient whose treatment included radiotherapy and nephrectomy. CDR3 DNA: TGTGCCAGCAGCGCGCGGACGGGGTACAATGAGCAGTTCTTC. It yields the protein CASSARTGYNEQFF.